This T cell receptor (beta chain) derives from a study of cytomegalovirus exposure and HLA in healthy donors. Study findings and constraints: The classifier was said to identify cytomegalovirus status with high specificity and sensitivity. Most of the TCR beta V segments (in an earlier analysis) were productive either about 87% or about 30% of the time.

The CDR3 spans 19 residues. Germline CDR1 MNHEY, CDR2 SMNVEV (reference sequence). The ends lost 3 bases at V and 1 base at J; junction bases unmatched: 8. About this clone itself: Antigen: not known.

The PCR ran on 60 Vbeta and 13 Jbeta primers. The repertoire was sequenced with immunoSEQ multiplex PCR; TCRdb's copy has only in-frame clones and lacks some. The sample comprises 150,000 to 200,000 clones, roughly 80% of which are singletons, and around 0.26% rests with the top ten. The TCR originated in a boy aged 10-17 years in good health and CMV-seronegative. The V and J genes are TRBV27 and TRBJ2-1; TRBD2 matches at 14 bases. The sample consisted of PBMCs. CDR3 amino acids: CASSFWGLAGAQSYNEQFF. In DNA, the CDR3 is TGTGCCAGCAGTTTCTGGGGACTAGCGGGAGCACAGTCCTACAATGAGCAGTTCTTC.